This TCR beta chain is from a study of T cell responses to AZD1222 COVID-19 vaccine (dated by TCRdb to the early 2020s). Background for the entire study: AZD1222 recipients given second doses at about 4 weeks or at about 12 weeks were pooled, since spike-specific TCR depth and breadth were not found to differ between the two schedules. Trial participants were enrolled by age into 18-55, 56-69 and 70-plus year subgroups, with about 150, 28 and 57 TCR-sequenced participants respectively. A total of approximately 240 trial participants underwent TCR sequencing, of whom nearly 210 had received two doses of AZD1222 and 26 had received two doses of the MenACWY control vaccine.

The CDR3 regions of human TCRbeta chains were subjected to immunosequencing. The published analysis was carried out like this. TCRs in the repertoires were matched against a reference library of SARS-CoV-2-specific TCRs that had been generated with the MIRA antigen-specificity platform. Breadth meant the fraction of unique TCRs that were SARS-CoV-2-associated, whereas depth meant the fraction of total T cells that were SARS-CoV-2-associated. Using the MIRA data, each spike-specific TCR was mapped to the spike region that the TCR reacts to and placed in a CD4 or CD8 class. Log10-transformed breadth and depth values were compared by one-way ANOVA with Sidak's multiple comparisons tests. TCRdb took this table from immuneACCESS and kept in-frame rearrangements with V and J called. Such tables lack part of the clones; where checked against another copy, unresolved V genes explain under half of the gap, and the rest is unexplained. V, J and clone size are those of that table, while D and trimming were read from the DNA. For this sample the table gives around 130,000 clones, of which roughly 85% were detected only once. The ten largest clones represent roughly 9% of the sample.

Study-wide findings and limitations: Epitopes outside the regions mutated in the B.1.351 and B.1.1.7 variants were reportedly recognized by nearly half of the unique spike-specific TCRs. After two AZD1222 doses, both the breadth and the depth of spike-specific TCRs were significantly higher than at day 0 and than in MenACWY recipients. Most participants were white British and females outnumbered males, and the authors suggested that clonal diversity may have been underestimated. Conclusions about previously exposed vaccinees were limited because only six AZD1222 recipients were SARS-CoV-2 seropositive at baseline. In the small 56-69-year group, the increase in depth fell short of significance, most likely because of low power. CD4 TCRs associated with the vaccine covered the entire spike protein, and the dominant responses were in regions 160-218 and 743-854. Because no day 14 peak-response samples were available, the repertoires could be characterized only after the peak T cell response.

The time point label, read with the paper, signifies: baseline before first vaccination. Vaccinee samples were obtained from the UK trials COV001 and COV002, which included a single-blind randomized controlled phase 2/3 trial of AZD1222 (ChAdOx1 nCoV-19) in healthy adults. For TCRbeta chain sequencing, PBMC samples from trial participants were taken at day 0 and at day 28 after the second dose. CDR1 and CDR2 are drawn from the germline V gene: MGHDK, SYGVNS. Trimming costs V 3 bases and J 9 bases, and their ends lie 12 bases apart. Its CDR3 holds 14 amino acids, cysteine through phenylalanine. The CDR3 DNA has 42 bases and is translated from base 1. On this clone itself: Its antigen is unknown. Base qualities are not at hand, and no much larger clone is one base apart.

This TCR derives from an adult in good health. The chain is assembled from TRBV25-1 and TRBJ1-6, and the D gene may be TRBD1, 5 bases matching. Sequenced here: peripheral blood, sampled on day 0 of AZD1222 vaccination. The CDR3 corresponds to CASSEDRDSSPLHF. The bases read TGTGCCAGCAGTGAGGACCGGGACTCTTCACCCCTCCACTTT.